The 31 T cell receptor beta chains given below trace back to one sample, sequenced in a study of STAT3 mutations in large granular lymphocyte leukemia. Whole-study findings and limits: Every T-LGLL patient had at least one immunodominant TCRbeta clonotype.

TCRdb's table, derived via immunoSEQ multiplex PCR, lists solely in-frame clones and lacks some. The data contain under 5,500 clones, roughly two thirds of them singletons. These receptors lack a known antigen. Sequenced sample: peripheral blood mononuclear cells. The source is a man in his sixties with T-cell large granular lymphocyte leukemia. Some clones in this sample may be carry-over from other donors' samples.

V usage is TRBV29-1 and J usage is TRBJ2-7, with D possibly TRBD1 on 6 matching bases. The germline V and J ends were trimmed by 5 bases and 4 bases, with 12 bases remaining between them. The CDR3 is 12 amino acids. The germline gives CDR1 SQVTM, CDR2 ANQGSEA. This CDR3 reads CSVRGTPYEQYF. The DNA for the CDR3 is TGCAGCGTTAGAGGGACACCTTACGAGCAGTACTTC.

This clone came up a few times. The V gene is TRBV29-1, the J gene TRBJ2-5; D not certain. V shed 3 bases and J shed 4 bases, with 3 bases lying between them. This CDR3 region has 10 residues. Germline CDR1 and CDR2: SQVTM and ANQGSEA. The DNA for the CDR3 is TGCAGCGTTGAGGGAGAGACCCAGTACTTC. This codes for CSVEGETQYF.

Here the CDR3 reads CASIPGQTNTGELFF. The CDR3 region has the DNA TGTGCCAGTATTCCCGGCCAAACTAACACCGGGGAGCTGTTTTTT. V usage is TRBV18 and J usage is TRBJ2-2; no clear D. The CDR3 is 15 amino acids. The V and J ends lost 9 bases and 2 bases respectively, with 16 bases between them. Germline loops: CDR1 KGHSH, CDR2 LQKENI.

The chain recombines TRBV5-6 with TRBJ1-2; no clear D gene. The CDR3 spans 11 residues. CDR1 and CDR2 from the germline V gene are SGHDT and YYEEEE. Trimming pared 2 bases from V and 8 bases from J, leaving 7 bases between. CDR3 sequence (DNA): TGTGCCAGCAGCTTATTAGGGGGCTACACCTTC. This encodes CASSLLGGYTF.

The chain links TRBV5-4 to TRBJ2-5; tentative D call: TRBD1 (5 bases). The CDR3 has 14 amino acids. The V gene lost 1 base and the J gene lost 0 bases, with 7 bases spanning the gap. Looked up from germline, CDR1 is SGHNT and CDR2 is YYREEE (reference sequence). The CDR3 coding sequence is TGTGCCAGCAGCTTGAGCAGGGACCAAGAGACCCAGTACTTC. Amino acids: CASSLSRDQETQYF.

The chain joins TRBV30 to TRBJ1-1, with D perhaps matching TRBD1 (6 bases). In germline, CDR1 is GTSNPN, CDR2 SVGIG (reference sequence). V was pared by 1 base and J by 8 bases, with 8 bases between. The CDR3 spans 11 residues. The CDR3 DNA is TGTGCCTGGAGTGATGACAGGGAAGCTTTCTTT. Its translation is CAWSDDREAFF.

This clone was observed a handful of times. This chain joins TRBV7-2 and TRBJ2-3, with 9 nucleotides matching TRBD2. The CDR3 sequence is 14 residues long. The germline V gene has CDR1 SGHTA and CDR2 FQGNSA. V lost 5 bases, J lost 4 bases, and 4 bases stayed unmatched. The CDR3 reads CASSQKRGADTQYF. The CDR3 nucleotides are TGTGCCAGCAGCCAAAAGCGGGGGGCAGATACGCAGTATTTT.

This clone was counted between two and nine times. V usage is TRBV5-6 and J usage is TRBJ1-4; D may be TRBD1 (6 bases). The CDR3 runs 17 residues. Germline CDR1 and CDR2: SGHDT and YYEEEE. V lost 3 bases, J lost 3 bases, and 18 bases lay in between. DNA for the CDR3: TGTGCCAGCAGCTCATTCGTACCGGGACACCCTAATGAAAAACTGTTTTTT. This sequence encodes CASSSFVPGHPNEKLFF.

This clone has a handful of counts. The genes are TRBV30 and TRBJ2-3; D remains unclear. Trimming took 6 bases from V and 6 from J, leaving 16 bases between them. The CDR3 is 13 amino acids. Germline CDR1 is GTSNPN and CDR2 is SVGIG (reference sequence). The CDR3 is CACLELPSDTQYF. DNA for the CDR3: TGTGCCTGCCTGGAATTACCGTCGGATACGCAGTATTTT.

The V and J genes are TRBV25-1 and TRBJ2-7, with D tentatively TRBD2 (6 bases). With 2 bases removed from V and 6 bases from J, the gap between germline ends came to 14 bases. The length of the CDR3 is 14 residues. Germline V gene sequence: CDR1 MGHDK, CDR2 SYGVNS. CDR3 region: CASSERRVGGEQYV. In DNA, the CDR3 is TGTGCCAGCAGTGAACGCCGGGTGGGAGGCGAGCAGTACGTC.

This chain's CDR3 is CASSLSQGEETQYF. Written as DNA, the CDR3 is TGCGCCAGCAGCTTGTCACAGGGCGAAGAGACCCAGTACTTC. V gene TRBV5-1 combines with J gene TRBJ2-5; D is possibly TRBD1 (6 bases). CDR3 size: 14 residues. Germline lookup yields CDR1 SGHRS and CDR2 YFSETQ. Trimming took 1 base from V and 3 from J, leaving 10 bases between them.

The chain is built from TRBV9 and TRBJ2-1; 11 bases map to TRBD2. Germline V gene data show CDR1 as SGDLS and CDR2 as YYNGEE. V lost 0 bases and J lost 4; bases outside the gene matches: 3. This CDR3 has 16 amino acids. This chain's CDR3 is CASSVAGTSGYNEQFF. The CDR3 DNA reads as TGTGCCAGCAGCGTAGCAGGGACTAGCGGTTACAATGAGCAGTTCTTC. The full variable domain, with the rest looked up from reference TRBV9 and TRBJ2-1, is DSGVTQTPKHLITATGQRVTLRCSPRSGDLSVYWYQQSLDQGLQFLIQYYNGEERAKGNILERFSAQQFPDLHSELNLSSLELGDSALYFCASSVAGTSGYNEQFFGPGTRLTVL.

The chain couples TRBV9 to TRBJ1-6; D is uncertain. The CDR3 extends over 13 amino acids. Germline loops: CDR1 SGDLS, CDR2 YYNGEE. V lost 0 bases, J lost 11 bases, and 9 bases lay in between. The DNA of the CDR3 is TGTGCCAGCAGCGTAGAAGATAGTCCACCCCTCCACTTT. This translates into CASSVEDSPPLHF.

This clone occurred once. The V gene is TRBV29-1, the J gene TRBJ2-4, with D unresolved. Trimming stripped 0 bases from V and 7 bases from J, with 4 bases between. The CDR3 runs to 11 residues. CDR1 is SQVTM and CDR2 is ANQGSEA in the germline V gene. The CDR3 loop is CSVEDLNIQYF. CDR3 in DNA: TGCAGCGTTGAAGATCTTAACATTCAGTACTTC.

This sequence joins TRBV27 and TRBJ2-3; the D gene is possibly TRBD1 (5 bases). V dropped 0 bases and J dropped 6 bases, with 13 bases sitting between them. The germline V gene has CDR1 MNHEY and CDR2 SMNVEV (reference sequence). The CDR3 contains 15 residues. The CDR3 loop reads CASSLSNRRTDTQYF. The DNA for the CDR3 is TGTGCCAGCAGTTTATCGAACAGGCGAACGGATACGCAGTATTTT.

This chain uses TRBV6-6 with TRBJ2-4; D gene ambiguous. The CDR3 covers 14 residues. V shed 0 bases and J shed 9 bases, with 12 bases lying between them. Germline V lookup: CDR1 MNHNY, CDR2 SVGAGI (reference sequence). In DNA form, the CDR3 reads TGTGCCAGCAGTTACTCGAAGGTTTCGCTCATTCAGTACTTC. Translating gives CASSYSKVSLIQYF.

The chain carries TRBV9 and TRBJ2-3; D is tentatively TRBD1 or TRBD2 (5 bases each). The V and J ends lost 2 bases and 5 bases respectively, with 15 bases between them. This CDR3 region has 15 residues. CDR1 is SGDLS and CDR2 is YYNGEE in the germline V gene. CDR3 bases: TGTGCCAGCAGCGTTGGGGGTTCGGTGAGAGATACGCAGTATTTT. Its translation: CASSVGGSVRDTQYF.

Only a few counts were recorded for this clone. The V call is TRBV19, the J call TRBJ1-3; 10 bases agree with TRBD1. The CDR3 sequence is 20 residues long. V trimming: 1 base; J trimming: 0 bases; junction bases outside the gene matches: 12. Germline-derived CDR1 and CDR2 are LNHDA and SQIVND (reference sequence). This CDR3 reads CASSIVGQGFNLSSGNTIYF. CDR3 sequence (DNA): TGTGCCAGTAGTATAGTGGGACAGGGGTTCAACTTAAGCTCTGGAAACACCATATATTTT.

The chain's CDR3 is CASSSEGVNSPLHF. CDR3 nucleotides: TGCGCCAGCAGCTCCGAGGGGGTTAATTCACCCCTCCACTTT. The chain is built from TRBV5-1 and TRBJ1-6; the D gene is possibly TRBD1 (6 bases). Germline lookup yields CDR1 SGHRS and CDR2 YFSETQ. The V and J ends lost 3 bases and 6 bases respectively, with 10 bases between them. This CDR3 is built from 14 residues. Together with reference TRBV5-1 and TRBJ1-6, the CDR3 gives the full variable domain: KAGVTQTPRYLIKTRGQQVTLSCSPISGHRSVSWYQQTPGQGLQFLFEYFSETQRNKGNFPGRFSGRQFSNSRSEMNVSTLELGDSALYLCASSSEGVNSPLHFGNGTRLTVT.

The chain employs TRBV30 and TRBJ1-5; D is ambiguous. The CDR3 is 14 amino acids. Trimming left V 1 base short and J 4 bases short, with 11 bases between. CDR1 and CDR2 from the germline V gene are GTSNPN and SVGIG (reference sequence). CDR3 protein: CAWSGSSKNQPQHF. CDR3 DNA: TGTGCCTGGAGTGGTAGTAGTAAAAATCAGCCCCAGCATTTT.

The V and J genes are TRBV5-1 and TRBJ1-1; D is ambiguous. The germline gives CDR1 SGHRS, CDR2 YFSETQ. The CDR3 totals 13 residues. Between the trimmed V and J ends, which lost 3 bases and 7 bases, there was a span of 13 bases. This CDR3 is CASSSSGGGEAFF. The CDR3, as DNA: TGCGCCAGCAGCTCCAGCGGAGGTGGTGAAGCTTTCTTT.

The chain joins TRBV5-1 to TRBJ2-5; D might be TRBD1 (5 bases). The V gene's germline CDR1 is SGHRS and CDR2 YFSETQ. V was pared by 2 bases and J by 2 bases, with 10 bases between. This CDR3 is 14 amino acids long. In DNA, the CDR3 is TGCGCCAGCAGCTTATCAGGGTTACAAGAGACCCAGTACTTC. Protein sequence: CASSLSGLQETQYF.

The genes are TRBV5-1 and TRBJ1-2, with a possible D match to TRBD1 (5 bases). The germline V gene has CDR1 SGHRS and CDR2 YFSETQ. The CDR3 consists of 13 residues. V was shortened by 0 bases and J by 6 bases, with 9 bases between the two germline ends. The CDR3 bases are TGCGCCAGCAGCTTGGGAGGGGTGGATGGCTACACCTTC. It specifies CASSLGGVDGYTF. Supplemented by reference TRBV5-1 and TRBJ1-2, the full variable domain reads KAGVTQTPRYLIKTRGQQVTLSCSPISGHRSVSWYQQTPGQGLQFLFEYFSETQRNKGNFPGRFSGRQFSNSRSEMNVSTLELGDSALYLCASSLGGVDGYTFGSGTRLTVV.

The chain carries TRBV7-9 and TRBJ2-3, with D perhaps matching TRBD1 or TRBD2 (5 bases each). CDR1 is SEHNR, CDR2 FQNEAQ, per germline (reference sequence). CDR3 length: 14 residues. The V end lost 5 bases, the J end lost 13 bases, and 22 bases lay between the germline ends. CDR3 sequence: CASSTEGRTRPKYF. CDR3 bases: TGTGCCAGCAGCACCGAGGGGCGGACGAGGCCAAAGTATTTT.

This clone is classed as medium-sized. The rearrangement joins TRBV6-6 to TRBJ2-1, with D uncertain. This CDR3 has 14 residues. The germline gives CDR1 MNHNY, CDR2 SVGAGI (reference sequence). Trimming took 6 bases from V and 6 from J, leaving 15 bases between them. CDR3 loop: CASSGDELSNEQFF. CDR3 nucleotide sequence: TGTGCCAGCAGCGGAGACGAGCTGAGCAATGAGCAGTTCTTC.

The genes are TRBV14 and TRBJ2-7, with D unclear. CDR1 and CDR2 (germline): SGHDN, FVKESK. V was clipped by 1 base and J by 6 bases, with 10 bases between them. CDR3 length: 13 amino acids. CDR3 residues: CASSQVRDGEQYF. CDR3 DNA: TGTGCCAGCAGCCAAGTGCGAGATGGCGAGCAGTACTTC.

The V gene is TRBV5-4, the J gene TRBJ2-5; 7 bases map to TRBD1. CDR3 size: 13 residues. Germline values: CDR1 SGHNT, CDR2 YYREEE (reference sequence). Trimming cost V 2 bases and J 5 bases; bases outside gene matches: 3. The CDR3 is CASSFQGVETQYF. CDR3 DNA: TGTGCCAGCAGCTTCCAGGGGGTGGAGACCCAGTACTTC.

This clone appeared a single time. The chain recombines TRBV5-4 with TRBJ1-1; 11 bases align to TRBD1. Trimming at V came to 4 bases and at J to 0 bases, leaving 8 bases not matched to a gene. In germline, CDR1 is SGHNT, CDR2 YYREEE (reference sequence). The CDR3 is made up of 17 amino acids. The DNA of the CDR3 is TGTGCCAGCAGCCAAGGACAGGGGGCCGGAATGAACACTGAAGCTTTCTTT. Translation gives CASSQGQGAGMNTEAFF.

J is TRBJ1-2 and V is TRBV5-6; D possibly corresponds to TRBD1 (6 bases). This CDR3 contains 15 residues. V was cut by 2 bases and J by 2 bases, with 13 bases left in between. CDR1 and CDR2 from the germline V gene are SGHDT and YYEEEE. CDR3 coding DNA: TGTGCCAGCAGCTTAAGAGACAGGTGGAACTATGGCTACACCTTC. This translates into CASSLRDRWNYGYTF.

CDR3 sequence: CASSSGLEASNEQFF. For the CDR3, the DNA is TGCGCCAGCAGCTCAGGATTGGAAGCGTCCAATGAGCAGTTCTTC. This rearrangement joins TRBV5-1 to TRBJ2-1; D not certain. Germline CDR1 reads SGHRS; CDR2 reads YFSETQ. The CDR3 covers 15 residues. V lost 3 bases to trimming and J lost 6 bases, with 16 bases between them.

This sequence joins TRBV5-1 and TRBJ2-5, with 7 positions matching TRBD2. Per germline, CDR1 SGHRS and CDR2 YFSETQ. This CDR3 has 13 amino acids. Germline trimming cut 4 bases from V and 2 bases from J; bases unmatched to any gene: 2. The CDR3: CASSTGGQETQYF. DNA for the CDR3: TGCGCCAGCAGCACCGGGGGGCAAGAGACCCAGTACTTC. Looking up the rest from reference TRBV5-1 and TRBJ2-5 gives the full variable domain: KAGVTQTPRYLIKTRGQQVTLSCSPISGHRSVSWYQQTPGQGLQFLFEYFSETQRNKGNFPGRFSGRQFSNSRSEMNVSTLELGDSALYLCASSTGGQETQYFGPGTRLLVL.